This T cell receptor beta chain was identified during a study of cytomegalovirus exposure and HLA in healthy donors. The length of the CDR3 is 14 residues. V shed 1 base, J shed 4 bases, and the junction held 4 bases outside the gene matches. Germline V lookup: CDR1 SGHAT, CDR2 FQNNGV. Amplification used 60 Vbeta primers and 13 Jbeta primers. Some clones are missing from TCRdb's copy, which holds only in-frame ones; the method was immunoSEQ multiplex PCR. The sample lists fewer than 250,000 clones; about 80% were seen once. This clone turned up a few times. The specimen sequenced was PBMCs. The rearrangement links TRBV11-2 to TRBJ2-7, with 7 bases aligning to TRBD1. This TCR derives from a man aged 18-30 years in good health and CMV-seronegative. This CDR3 reads CASSLVGRGYEQYF. In DNA, the CDR3 is TGTGCCAGCAGCTTAGTCGGCAGGGGGTACGAGCAGTACTTC.